The clone carrying this T cell receptor beta chain was counted only a few times. Its matching antigen is unknown. The entry originates in a study of blood T cells in healthy people across ages. Study-level points and caveats: Long-lived donors exceeded aged donors in naive CD4+ cells and diversity.

Per sample, a minimum of 6.5 million PBMCs were isolated. Sample-barcoded 5' priming and a J-beta primer mix drove a second PCR of about 7 to 11 cycles. TCRdb passed the 5' RACE reads through MiXCR, listing each CDR3 protein once. The repertoire holds 550,000 to 700,000 distinct CDR3 sequences, with roughly a quarter as singletons. Germline lookup yields CDR1 SGHRS and CDR2 YFSETQ. Trimming stripped 5 bases from V and 0 bases from J, with 9 bases between. CDR3 size: 15 residues. J is TRBJ2-6 and V is TRBV5-1, with TRBD1 as a possible D gene (6 bases). Sequenced input: blood. This receptor was taken from a woman in her 70s in good health. CDR3 DNA sequence: TGCGCCAGCAGGGGACAAATCTCTGGGGCCAACGTCCTGACTTTC. Translated: CASRGQISGANVLTF.